This TCR beta chain was captured by sequencing in a study of STAT3 mutations in large granular lymphocyte leukemia. Regarding this clone: Its cognate antigen is unknown.

Whole-study results and caveats: In some patients, a small highly pathogenic clone possibly went undetected. At least one immunodominant TCR beta clonotype appeared in every T-cell large granular lymphocyte leukemia patient. Clonal expansion was inferred from samples taken at other timepoints. Variable sampling intervals and differing treatment regimens complicated linking therapy response to TCR clonal burden changes.

V dropped 0 bases and J dropped 7 bases, with 15 bases sitting between them. This CDR3 has 16 residues. Per the germline V gene, CDR1 is MGHRA and CDR2 is YSYEKL. Each sample's TCRbeta library yielded on average about 40,773 productive templates. Generated by immunoSEQ multiplex PCR, the TCRdb table keeps only in-frame clones and is missing some. The sample consists of over 8,000 clones, roughly nine tenths of them appearing once. This receptor was taken from an elderly man with T-cell large granular lymphocyte leukemia. Some clones in this sample may be carry-over from other donors' samples. The sample taken for sequencing was peripheral blood mononuclear cells. The V call is TRBV4-1, the J call TRBJ2-2, with D possibly being TRBD1 (6 bases). Here the CDR3 DNA reads TGCGCCAGCAGCCAAGATGAATTCAGGGGCGGCGGGGAGCTGTTTTTT. This codes for CASSQDEFRGGGELFF.